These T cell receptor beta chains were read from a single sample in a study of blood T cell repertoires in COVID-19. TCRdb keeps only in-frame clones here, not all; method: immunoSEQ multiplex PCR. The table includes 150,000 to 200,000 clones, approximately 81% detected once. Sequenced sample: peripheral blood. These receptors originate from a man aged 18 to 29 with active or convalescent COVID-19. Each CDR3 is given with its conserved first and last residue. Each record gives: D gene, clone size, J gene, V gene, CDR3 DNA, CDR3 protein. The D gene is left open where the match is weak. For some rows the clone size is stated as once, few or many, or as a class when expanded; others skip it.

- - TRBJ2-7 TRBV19 TGTGCCAGTAGTGGTTTTAGCGGATTGACCTACGAGCAGTACTTC CASSGFSGLTYEQYF
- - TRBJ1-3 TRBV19 TGTGCCAGTAGTATCGGGGGAGCCCTCACTTCTGGAAACACCATATATTTT CASSIGGALTSGNTIYF
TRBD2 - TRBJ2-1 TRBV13 TGTGCCAGCAACCTCCGGAGGCTAGCGGGGATCTCCTACAATGAGCAGTTCTTC CASNLRRLAGISYNEQFF
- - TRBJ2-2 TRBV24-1 TGTGCCACCAGTGATTTTGGGACAAGGCTTAGTAGCGGGGAGCTGTTTTTT CATSDFGTRLSSGELFF
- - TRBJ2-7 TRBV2 TGTGCCAGCAAAGCCTCCGACAGAGAGACCTACGAGCAGTACTTC CASKASDRETYEQYF
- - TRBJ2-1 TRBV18 TGTGCCAGCTCACCCCGACTAAACCCTTCCTCCTACAATGAGCAGTTCTTC CASSPRLNPSSYNEQFF
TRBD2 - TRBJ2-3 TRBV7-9 TGTGCCAGCAGCTCGGGACTAGCGATAGATACGCAGTATTTT CASSSGLAIDTQYF
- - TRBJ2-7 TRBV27 TGTGCCAGCAGTTTAAGCGGTGGAAACTACGAGCAGTACTTC CASSLSGGNYEQYF
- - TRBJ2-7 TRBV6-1 TGTGCCAGCAGTGACAGGGGTCCCTTCTACGAGCAGTACTTC CASSDRGPFYEQYF
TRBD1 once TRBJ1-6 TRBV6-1 TGTGCCAGCAGTGACCCCGACAGGGAGTATAATTCACCCCTCCACTTT CASSDPDREYNSPLHF
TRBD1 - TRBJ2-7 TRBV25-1 TGTGCCAGCAGTGCGCTGGACAGGGGGCGGGGAGAGCAGTACTTC CASSALDRGRGEQYF
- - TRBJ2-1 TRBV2 TGTGCCAGCAGTGGACAGTTGAATGAGCAGTTCTTC CASSGQLNEQFF
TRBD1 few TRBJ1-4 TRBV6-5 TGTGCCAGCGGGACAGACGGGTCTGTTGAAAAACTGTTTTTT CASGTDGSVEKLFF
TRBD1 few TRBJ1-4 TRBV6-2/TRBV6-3 TGTGCCAGCAGTTCTCATGGACAGGCTAATGAAAAACTGTTTTTT CASSSHGQANEKLFF
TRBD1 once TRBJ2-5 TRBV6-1 TGTGCCAGCAGTGAACAGGGGGCGCTGGGAGAGACCCAGTACTTC CASSEQGALGETQYF
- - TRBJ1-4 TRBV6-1 TGTGCCAGCAGTGAGCCAGGGGCCGCAACTAATGAAAAACTGTTTTTT CASSEPGAATNEKLFF
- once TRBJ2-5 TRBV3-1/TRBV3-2 TGTGCCAGCAGCCAAGACTCAGCGGGTGGTCGCGAGACCCAGTACTTC CASSQDSAGGRETQYF
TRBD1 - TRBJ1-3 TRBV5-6 TGTGCCAGCAGCTTGCCAGGGGGCGGAGGAAACACCATATATTTT CASSLPGGGGNTIYF
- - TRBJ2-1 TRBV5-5 TGTGCCAGCAGCCGGGGAGACGCCTACAATGAGCAGTTCTTC CASSRGDAYNEQFF
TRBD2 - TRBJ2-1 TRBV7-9 TGTGCCAGCAGCTTAGTAATTAGGGTAGCGGGAGACGATGAGCAGTTCTTC CASSLVIRVAGDDEQFF
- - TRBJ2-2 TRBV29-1 TGCAGCGTTGTCGACAGCCGCGGGGAGCTGTTTTTT CSVVDSRGELFF
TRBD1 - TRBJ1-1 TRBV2 TGTGCCAGCAGTCTCCGGGACAGGGCCACTGAAGCTTTCTTT CASSLRDRATEAFF
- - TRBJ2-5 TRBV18 TGTGCCAGCTCACCTCTGGCGGCAGGGCAAGAGACCCAGTACTTC CASSPLAAGQETQYF
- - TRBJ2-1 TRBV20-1 TGCAGTGCTAGTGGGGCTAGCAGTTACAATGAGCAGTTCTTC CSASGASSYNEQFF
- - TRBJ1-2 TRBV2 TGTGCCAGCAGTAAAGCGTTAAACTATGGCTACACCTTC CASSKALNYGYTF
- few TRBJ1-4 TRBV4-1 TGCGCCAGCAGCCAAGTTACAGGGTGGAGTGAAAAACTGTTTTTT CASSQVTGWSEKLFF
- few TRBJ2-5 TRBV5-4 TGTGCCAGCAGCGAGTCCATCAGGGGGGTGGAGGAGACCCAGTACTTC CASSESIRGVEETQYF
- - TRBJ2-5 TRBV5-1 TGCGCCAGCAGCAGCACAGTTCTGCAAGAGACCCAGTACTTC CASSSTVLQETQYF
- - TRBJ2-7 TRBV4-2 TGTGCCAGCAGCGGCGGGGAGCGCTACGAGCAGTACTTC CASSGGERYEQYF
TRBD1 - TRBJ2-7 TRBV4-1 TGCGCCAGCAGCCCTCCATCGGACAGGTTCACCTACGAGCAGTACTTC CASSPPSDRFTYEQYF
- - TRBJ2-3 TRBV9 TGTGCCAGCAGCCCAGATGCAGATACGCAGTATTTT CASSPDADTQYF
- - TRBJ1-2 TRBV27 TGTGCCAGCAGGTTCGGGGGGGCCTTCTCCACCCATGGCTACACCTTC CASRFGGAFSTHGYTF
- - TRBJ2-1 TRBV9 TGTGCCAGCAGCGTAGTTGGCCTTAATGAGCAGTTCTTC CASSVVGLNEQFF
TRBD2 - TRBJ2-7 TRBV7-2 TGTGCCAGCAGCTTAGAAAGCGGGATGGTTATCTACGAGCAGTACTTC CASSLESGMVIYEQYF
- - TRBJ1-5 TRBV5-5 TGTGCCAGCAGCTTTTGGCGGAGTAGCAATCAGCCCCAGCATTTT CASSFWRSSNQPQHF
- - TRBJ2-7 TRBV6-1 TGTGCCAGCAGTGAGGAGGCCGCCAGCTCCTACGAGCAGTACTTC CASSEEAASSYEQYF
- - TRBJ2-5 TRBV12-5 TGTGCTAGTGGTTCCTGGACAGCCCTCGGAGAGACCCAGTACTTC CASGSWTALGETQYF